This T cell receptor beta chain emerged from a study of T-cell memory formation after mild COVID-19. This clonotype appeared many times. The target antigen is unknown. Constant-segment primers served in 5'RACE that generated TCR alpha and TCR beta cDNA libraries bearing sample barcodes and UMIs. MiXCR was run by TCRdb on the 5' RACE reads, yielding one entry per CDR3 protein. Of around 260,000 distinct CDR3 sequences in the sample, 15% to 20% were seen once. Study-level findings and limits: Whereas later expanders leaned CD4+, clones contracting day 15 to 85 showed a balanced CD4/CD8 makeup.

The sequence was obtained from a man younger than 35 who had mild COVID-19 (a few samples of this study predate the infection). Cell type and time point are not known. Input material: PBMCs or a T cell subset sorted from them (not recorded which).

The CDR3 DNA reads TGTGCCAGCAGCACCTACAATGAGCAGTTCTTC. Amino acid sequence: CASSTYNEQFF. The rearrangement uses TRBV14 and TRBJ2-1; D remains unclear. Trimming shortened V by 5 bases and J by 2 bases, and 1 base separated the two germline ends. The CDR3 extends over 11 amino acids. Germline CDR1 is SGHDN and CDR2 is FVKESK.